This T cell receptor beta chain was retrieved from a study of PD-1 blockade in classical Hodgkin lymphoma. Study background: Patients were given intravenous nivolumab, 3 mg/kg, every 2 weeks.

Time point specified: cycle 4 day 1 (C4D1), after five to seven weeks of nivolumab. All the patients suffered relapse after autologous stem cell transplantation, and brentuximab vedotin exposure differed. The patients, who had relapsed/refractory classical Hodgkin lymphoma, achieved best responses of complete response, partial response or progressive disease. About this clone: Antigen specificity is unknown.

Study-wide points: Exclusion covered patients beginning nivolumab under 1 year post-ASCT. By C4D1, diversity of CD4+ TCRs had risen significantly, whereas that of CD8+ TCRs had not.

Profiled with immunoSEQ multiplex PCR; TCRdb holds only in-frame clones, not every one. The sample has tens of thousands of clones, roughly 78% seen once. This CDR3 has 14 amino acids. The ends were cut back, 6 bases at V and 6 bases at J, with 15 bases in the middle. Germline V lookup: CDR1 SNHLY, CDR2 FYNNEI. The rearrangement joins TRBV2 to TRBJ1-5; D is undetermined. This receptor was identified in a human donor with classical Hodgkin lymphoma. Material: peripheral blood mononuclear cells (PBMCs), obtained before the fourth cycle of nivolumab. CDR3 bases: TGTGCCAGCAGGCCGGACCTTTGGGGTCAGCCCCAGCATTTT. Translating it yields CASRPDLWGQPQHF.